The clone carrying this T cell receptor beta chain has a count of ten or more. The data belong to a study of T cells in Graves' hyperthyroidism and ophthalmopathy. RNA transcripts provided the source from which TCR beta CDR3 regions were amplified. Primed by the HTBI set, a first-round RT-PCR was run on the TCR CDR3. TCRdb re-called the multiplex PCR reads through MiXCR, storing one row per CDR3 protein. The table has about 350,000 distinct CDR3 sequences, roughly 15% seen once; the top ten hold roughly a fifth. V was shortened by 8 bases and J by 3 bases, with 7 bases between the two germline ends. This CDR3 contains 12 residues. Germline V lookup: CDR1 SNHLY, CDR2 FYNNEI.

The specimen sequenced was blood. This receptor was taken from a woman aged 60-75 years with Graves' ophthalmopathy. This sequence joins TRBV2 and TRBJ2-2; D is perhaps TRBD2 (5 bases). The CDR3 spells CASLRDTGELFF. The CDR3 region has the DNA TGTGCCAGCCTGAGGGACACCGGGGAGCTGTTTTTT.